These 10 T cell receptor beta chains came from one sample sequenced in a study of identical twins. TCRdb redid the calling of the 5' RACE reads with MiXCR, one entry per CDR3 protein. The table lists 210,000 or so distinct CDR3 sequences, 6% to 9% of them singletons. These sequences were also reported in another study, on yellow fever vaccine responses in identical twins.

The sample was memory (CD45RO+) T cells sorted from blood. These receptors came from a woman aged 18-29 years in good health.

The rearrangement uses TRBV7-2 and TRBJ2-5, with TRBD2 identical over 9 bases. Germline values: CDR1 SGHTA, CDR2 FQGNSA. V was clipped by 3 bases and J by 1 base; unmatched bases: 6. CDR3 length: 16 residues. In nucleotides, the CDR3 is TGTGCCAGCAGCTTTATCAGCGGGGGGCGCCAAGAGACCCAGTACTTC. Its translation: CASSFISGGRQETQYF.

There are many counts of this clonotype. DNA for the CDR3: TGTGCCAGCAGTTTACAGGGCCACTCTGGAAACACCATATATTTT. Protein product: CASSLQGHSGNTIYF. This chain connects TRBV12-3 or TRBV12-4 to TRBJ1-3; maybe TRBD1 (5 bases). The germline V and J ends were trimmed by 2 bases and 0 bases, with 8 bases remaining between them. The CDR3 sequence is 15 residues long.

This clonotype was recorded many times. The V and J genes are TRBV6-2 or TRBV6-3 and TRBJ2-2; unclear D gene. CDR3 length: 13 residues. The germline V and J ends were trimmed by 6 bases and 5 bases, with 10 bases remaining between them. Germline V gene lookup returns CDR1 MNHEY and CDR2 SVGEGT. Here the CDR3 DNA reads TGTGCCAGCAGCCGCACACCAACCGGGGAGCTGTTTTTT. This encodes CASSRTPTGELFF.

This clonotype was counted ten times or more. The V and J genes are TRBV5-6 and TRBJ2-2, with D unclear. Between the trimmed V and J ends, which lost 2 bases and 6 bases, there was a span of 8 bases. Per the germline V gene, CDR1 is SGHDT and CDR2 is YYEEEE. This CDR3 has 13 amino acids. The CDR3 protein is CASSLPGPGELFF. The CDR3 DNA is TGTGCCAGCAGCTTACCAGGCCCCGGGGAGCTGTTTTTT.

This rearrangement joins TRBV3-1 to TRBJ1-2; D is perhaps TRBD1 (5 bases). The CDR3 has 15 residues. From germline, CDR1 is LGHDT and CDR2 YNNKEL (reference sequence). Trimming left V 6 bases short and J 3 bases short, with 17 bases between. CDR3 protein: CASRATGLSDYGYTF. The CDR3 bases are TGTGCCAGCAGGGCTACAGGTCTCTCCGACTATGGCTACACCTTC. Using reference TRBV3-1 and TRBJ1-2 for the parts outside the CDR3, the full variable domain is DTAVSQTPKYLVTQMGNDKSIKCEQNLGHDTMYWYKQDSKKFLKIMFSYNNKELIINETVPNRFSPKSPDKAHLNLHINSLELGDSAVYFCASRATGLSDYGYTFGSGTRLTVV.

The rearrangement uses TRBV19 and TRBJ1-1; TRBD1 matches at 8 bases. In germline, CDR1 is LNHDA, CDR2 SQIVND (reference sequence). The CDR3 loop spans 14 amino acids. Trimming at V came to 6 bases and at J to 1 base, leaving 4 bases not matched to a gene. In DNA, the CDR3 is TGTGCCAGTAGCGACAGGGGACCGAACACTGAAGCTTTCTTT. This gives the protein CASSDRGPNTEAFF.

This rearrangement joins TRBV6-2 or TRBV6-3 to TRBJ2-7; 10 bases align to TRBD2. From germline, CDR1 is MNHEY and CDR2 SVGEGT. J lost 6 bases, V lost 6 bases, and 2 bases had no gene match. This CDR3 is built from 12 residues. In nucleotides, the CDR3 is TGTGCCAGCAGCCAGCGGGAGGGCGAGCAGTACTTC. Protein: CASSQREGEQYF.

This clonotype was seen once. The gene calls are TRBV7-9 and TRBJ1-1; 9 bases map to TRBD1. CDR1 is SEHNR, CDR2 FQNEAQ, per germline (reference sequence). The V gene end was trimmed by 1 base and the J gene end by 7 bases; junction bases not matched to a gene: 7. The CDR3 has 15 residues. CDR3 DNA: TGTGCCAGCAGCTTAGAGCAACAGGGGGCCGGTGAAGCTTTCTTT. It translates to CASSLEQQGAGEAFF.

This clonotype was detected a few times. This chain uses TRBV7-2 with TRBJ1-6; D might be TRBD1 (5 bases). Germline V lookup: CDR1 SGHTA, CDR2 FQGNSA. V was shortened by 5 bases and J by 6 bases, with 17 bases between the two germline ends. The CDR3 covers 16 residues. The CDR3 DNA reads TGTGCCAGCAGCCGACGGACACCCGGAGGTAATTCACCCCTCCACTTT. As protein: CASSRRTPGGNSPLHF.

This clonotype was observed at least ten times. The chain has TRBV3-1 and TRBJ2-7; TRBD1 might be the D (6 bases). Between the trimmed V and J ends, which lost 4 bases and 5 bases, there was a span of 12 bases. CDR1 is LGHDT, CDR2 YNNKEL, per germline (reference sequence). This CDR3 region has 13 residues. The CDR3 reads CASSPGHQNEQYF. The CDR3, as DNA: TGTGCCAGCAGCCCGGGACATCAGAACGAGCAGTACTTC.